This is a list of T cell receptor beta chains from one sample in a study of cytomegalovirus exposure and HLA in healthy donors. Clones were sequenced by immunoSEQ multiplex PCR, and TCRdb holds only the in-frame ones, with some missing. The sample carries roughly 200,000 clones, 60% to 85% recorded once. What was sequenced was PBMCs. The receptors shown here come from a girl aged 5-17 years in good health and CMV-seropositive. CDR3s leave out the opening cysteine and the closing phenylalanine or tryptophan. Fields, in order: V gene, CDR3 protein.

v_gene: TRBV11-2
CDR3aa: ASSRPGLAHKTQY

v_gene: TRBV7-2
CDR3aa: ASSLVGRNSPLH

v_gene: TRBV5-6
CDR3aa: ASSYGTGGLQPQH

v_gene: TRBV9
CDR3aa: ASSLTTGGNEQF

v_gene: TRBV10-3
CDR3aa: AISETSGTQETQY

v_gene: TRBV7-2
CDR3aa: ASSSPGDVRGQGSYEQY

v_gene: TRBV29-1
CDR3aa: SAWGLAVEQF

v_gene: TRBV5-1
CDR3aa: ASSLELNTEAF

v_gene: TRBV9
CDR3aa: ASSGYRENTEAF

v_gene: TRBV19
CDR3aa: ASRLTWDTGELF

v_gene: TRBV11-3
CDR3aa: ASSQTNRDRINTGELF

v_gene: TRBV4-1
CDR3aa: ASSPSEGAYGYT

v_gene: TRBV6-1
CDR3aa: ASSDGGGAFEQY

v_gene: TRBV11-2
CDR3aa: ASSWDILNTEAF

v_gene: TRBV6-6
CDR3aa: ASTPGAGANVLT

v_gene: TRBV9
CDR3aa: ASRRRGSNQPQH

v_gene: TRBV4-1
CDR3aa: ASSQDPVQETQY

v_gene: TRBV9
CDR3aa: ASSVGPGGNEQF

v_gene: TRBV5-1
CDR3aa: ASSLASGNNNEQF

v_gene: TRBV15
CDR3aa: ATRRDRDQPQH

v_gene: TRBV10-1
CDR3aa: ASSEEIGAGGPYNEQF

v_gene: TRBV7-2
CDR3aa: ASSSTGFNQPQH

v_gene: TRBV19
CDR3aa: ASSIFGGDREKLF

v_gene: TRBV11-3
CDR3aa: ASSLRIWPGRFQETQY

v_gene: TRBV7-8
CDR3aa: ASSLLGQGGLGHGYT

v_gene: TRBV7-8
CDR3aa: ASSLQQGGNQPQH

v_gene: TRBV5-1
CDR3aa: ASSLASVNTEAF

v_gene: TRBV4-3
CDR3aa: ASSQAEYNQPQH

v_gene: TRBV10-1
CDR3aa: ASSLGGGYEQF

v_gene: TRBV19
CDR3aa: ASSTQGSGTEAF

v_gene: TRBV5-1
CDR3aa: ASSLNGERNTEAF

v_gene: TRBV4-3
CDR3aa: ASSQEGSGVFGTEAF

v_gene: TRBV7-2
CDR3aa: ASSLKWTGPSWETQY

v_gene: TRBV10-1
CDR3aa: ASSLGTGGPYEQY

v_gene: TRBV19
CDR3aa: ASMVGRGVKGYNEQF

v_gene: TRBV5-8
CDR3aa: ASSLGRLYTGELF

v_gene: TRBV4-2
CDR3aa: ASSQDRSSGGPETQY